This passage covers 14 T cell receptor beta chains from one sample sequenced in a study of preoperative IRX-2 immunotherapy in early breast cancer. The treatment here: preoperative locoregional IRX-2 cytokine immunotherapy. Repertoires were generated with immunoSEQ multiplex PCR, while TCRdb's copy carries only in-frame clones and drops some. The sample carries about 28,000 clones, 82% recorded once. The specimen was obtained from a patient treated with IRX-2 immunotherapy. The receptors come from a human donor with breast cancer.

The chain combines TRBV19 with TRBJ2-5, with 9 bases that match TRBD1. V shed 1 base and J 5 bases; nucleotides not matched to a gene: 8. Germline CDR1 reads LNHDA; CDR2 reads SQIVND (reference sequence). The CDR3 is 16 amino acids. CDR3 coding DNA: TGTGCCAGTAGTATAGGGACAGGGGTCCTGTGGGAGACCCAGTACTTC. It encodes CASSIGTGVLWETQYF.

About this clone itself: At least one base is unread or ambiguous, so its residue appears as X. The chain is built from TRBV5-1 and TRBJ2-1; D is uncertain. The CDR3 consists of 15 residues. Germline V gene data show CDR1 as SGHRS and CDR2 as YFSETQ. The V end was cut by 1 base, the J end by 0 bases, with 8 bases between. In nucleotides, the CDR3 is TGCGCCAGCAGCTTGCAGGRGGGCTCCTACAATGAGCAGTTCTTC. This translates into CASSLQXGSYNEQFF.

The rearrangement links TRBV15 to TRBJ1-3; D may be TRBD1 (6 bases). Looked up from germline, CDR1 is LNHNV and CDR2 is YYDKDF (reference sequence). Trimming stripped 5 bases from V and 3 bases from J, with 20 bases between. This CDR3 is 17 amino acids long. The DNA for the CDR3 is TGTGCCACCAGCGCCCGGGCGGGGGGCGCAGGTGGAAACACCATATATTTT. Residues: CATSARAGGAGGNTIYF. The variable domain in full, with the rest retrieved from reference TRBV15 and TRBJ1-3, is DAMVIQNPRYQVTQFGKPVTLSCSQTLNHNVMYWYQQKSSQAPKLLFHYYDKDFNNEADTPDNFQSRRPNTSFCFLDIRSPGLGDTAMYLCATSARAGGAGGNTIYFGEGSWLTVV.

The CDR3 protein is CSVQDQPNTGELFF. The CDR3 bases are TGCAGCGTTCAGGACCAACCCAACACCGGGGAGCTGTTTTTT. The V gene is TRBV29-1, the J gene TRBJ2-2; no reliable D call. The CDR3 is 14 residues long. The germline V and J ends were trimmed by 5 bases and 2 bases, with 12 bases remaining between them. Germline loops: CDR1 SQVTM, CDR2 ANQGSEA.

The sample holds one count of this clone. The V call is TRBV7-6, the J call TRBJ1-1, with D perhaps matching TRBD1 (5 bases). Trimming took off 7 bases at V and 0 bases at J, with 15 bases between the two ends. The CDR3 totals 15 residues. Germline V gene sequence: CDR1 SGHVS, CDR2 FNYEAQ. CDR3: CASNVLGRVNTEAFF. The CDR3 nucleotides are TGTGCCAGCAACGTCCTGGGACGGGTGAACACTGAAGCTTTCTTT.

CDR3 loop: CASSFSGGRAITQYF. For the CDR3, the DNA is TGTGCCAGCAGTTTCAGTGGCGGGAGGGCTATTACGCAGTATTTT. The rearrangement links TRBV28 to TRBJ2-3; 9 bases align to TRBD2. The germline V gene has CDR1 MDHEN and CDR2 SYDVKM. After removal of 3 bases from V and 8 bases from J, the junction contained 9 bases not matched to a gene. The CDR3 consists of 15 residues.

This chain uses TRBV19 with TRBJ1-6; D not resolved. The V end lost 1 base, the J end lost 7 bases, and 14 bases lay between the germline ends. In germline, CDR1 is LNHDA, CDR2 SQIVND (reference sequence). This CDR3 has 16 amino acids. The CDR3 spells CASSIVSGGANSPLHF. The CDR3 nucleotides read TGTGCCAGTAGTATAGTGTCTGGAGGAGCCAATTCACCCCTCCACTTT.

The chain joins TRBV6-8 to TRBJ2-3; 7 bases agree with TRBD2. The V gene end was trimmed by 5 bases and the J gene end by 5 bases; junction bases not matched to a gene: 7. The CDR3 length is 14 residues. The germline gives CDR1 MNHGY, CDR2 SAAAGT. The CDR3 region is CASSRLAGKDTQYF. The CDR3 DNA follows: TGTGCCAGCAGTAGACTAGCAGGGAAAGATACGCAGTATTTT.

The genes are TRBV19 and TRBJ2-2, with 8 bases fitting TRBD2. Germline trimming cut 6 bases from V and 5 bases from J; bases unmatched to any gene: 8. Germline CDR1 is LNHDA and CDR2 is SQIVND (reference sequence). The CDR3 runs 15 residues. CDR3 loop: CASSGVAGLTGELFF. The CDR3 nucleotides read TGTGCCAGTAGCGGGGTAGCGGGATTAACCGGGGAGCTGTTTTTT.

This clone was counted between two and nine times. The rearrangement uses TRBV30 and TRBJ1-5; D gene unclear. This CDR3 comprises 12 residues. Per the germline V gene, CDR1 is GTSNPN and CDR2 is SVGIG (reference sequence). V was trimmed by 2 bases and J by 2 bases, leaving 4 bases between them. Written as DNA, the CDR3 is TGTGCCTGGAGTTTTGGCAATCAGCCCCAGCATTTT. It translates to CAWSFGNQPQHF.

This chain links TRBV19 with TRBJ1-4; tentatively, D is TRBD1 (5 bases). The germline gives CDR1 LNHDA, CDR2 SQIVND (reference sequence). The V and J ends lost 11 bases and 11 bases respectively, with 15 bases between them. The CDR3 covers 11 residues. The CDR3 coding sequence is TGTGCCGGAGGATCCGGGACCAAACTGTTTTTT. Translated, it gives CAGGSGTKLFF.

In its sample, this clone was seen a few times. This chain connects TRBV19 to TRBJ1-5; TRBD1 aligns across 9 bases. Trimming cost V 7 bases and J 4 bases; bases outside gene matches: 8. This CDR3 is 15 amino acids long. CDR1 and CDR2 from the germline V gene are LNHDA and SQIVND (reference sequence). Here the CDR3 reads CASNLGQGKNQPQHF. The CDR3 DNA sequence: TGTGCCAGTAACCTGGGACAGGGCAAGAATCAGCCCCAGCATTTT.

This clone was picked up a small number of times. This chain joins TRBV14 and TRBJ2-7; 8 bases are shared with TRBD1. The CDR3 spans 14 residues. The germline V gene encodes CDR1 SGHDN and CDR2 FVKESK. V dropped 4 bases and J dropped 6; count of bases not matched to a gene: 8. The CDR3 loop is CASSRTLTGVEQYF. In DNA, the CDR3 is TGTGCCAGCAGCCGAACCCTGACAGGGGTCGAGCAGTACTTC.

V and J are TRBV11-3 and TRBJ2-1; 9 bases map to TRBD2. The V gene's germline CDR1 is SGHNT and CDR2 YENEEA. Germline trimming cut 4 bases from V and 7 bases from J; bases unmatched to any gene: 8. The CDR3 is 15 amino acids. Here the CDR3 reads CASSSIAGVSNEQFF. The CDR3 DNA follows: TGTGCCAGCAGCTCCATAGCGGGGGTTTCTAATGAGCAGTTCTTC.